The source of this T cell receptor (beta chain) is a study of cytomegalovirus exposure and HLA in healthy donors. Separate from the approximately 700-subject first cohort was the roughly 120-subject validation cohort, to which the donors belonged. With respect to this clone: Its antigen is as yet unknown.

Generated by immunoSEQ multiplex PCR, the TCRdb table keeps only in-frame clones and is missing some. The data hold about 160,000 clones, with around 96% observed a single time. V dropped 6 bases and J dropped 5; count of bases not matched to a gene: 12. This CDR3 comprises 15 residues. In germline, CDR1 is LNHDA, CDR2 SQIVND (reference sequence). Study-level findings and limits: Associated with cytomegalovirus, according to the listing, were some 150 TCR beta chains.

Sequenced: PBMCs. The chain combines TRBV19 with TRBJ1-1; 7 positions agree with TRBD1. The sequence came from a young woman in good health and CMV-seronegative. The CDR3 spells CASSPAQGRRTEAFF. The CDR3 DNA reads as TGTGCCAGTAGCCCGGCACAGGGGAGGAGGACTGAAGCTTTCTTT.